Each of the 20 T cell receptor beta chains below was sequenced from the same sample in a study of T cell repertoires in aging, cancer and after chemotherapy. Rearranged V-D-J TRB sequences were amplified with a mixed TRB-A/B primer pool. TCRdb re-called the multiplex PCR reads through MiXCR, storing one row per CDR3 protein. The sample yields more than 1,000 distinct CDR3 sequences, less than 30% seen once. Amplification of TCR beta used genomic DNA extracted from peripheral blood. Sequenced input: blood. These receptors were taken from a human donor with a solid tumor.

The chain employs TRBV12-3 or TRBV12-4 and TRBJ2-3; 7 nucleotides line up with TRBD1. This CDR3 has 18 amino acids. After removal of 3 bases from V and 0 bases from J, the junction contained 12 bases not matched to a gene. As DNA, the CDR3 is TGTGCCAGCAGTTTGTGGTTAGGGGGCAAAACTAGCACAGATACGCAGTATTTT. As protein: CASSLWLGGKTSTDTQYF.

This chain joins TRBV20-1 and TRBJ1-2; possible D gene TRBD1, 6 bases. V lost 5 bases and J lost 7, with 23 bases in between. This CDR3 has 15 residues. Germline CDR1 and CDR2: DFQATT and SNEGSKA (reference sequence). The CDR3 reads CSAYTDLVGGFGYTF. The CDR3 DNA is TGCAGTGCTTACACAGACCTTGTGGGGGGCTTTGGCTACACCTTC.

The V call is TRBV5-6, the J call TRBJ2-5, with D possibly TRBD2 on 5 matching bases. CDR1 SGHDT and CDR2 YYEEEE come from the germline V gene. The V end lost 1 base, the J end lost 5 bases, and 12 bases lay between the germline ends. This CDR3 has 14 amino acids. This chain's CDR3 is CASSLRRGHETQYF. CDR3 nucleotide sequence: TGTGCCAGCAGCTTGCGACGGGGTCACGAGACCCAGTACTTC.

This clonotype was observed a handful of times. This chain's CDR3 is CATRKDSGYTF. CDR3 DNA: TGTGCCACGCGGAAGGACAGCGGCTACACCTTC. V is TRBV12-3 or TRBV12-4 and J is TRBJ1-2, with a possible D match to TRBD1 (6 bases). V was shortened by 10 bases and J by 8 bases, with 14 bases between the two germline ends. The CDR3 loop spans 11 amino acids.

CDR3 sequence: CASSLGQGQYF. The DNA of the CDR3 is TGTGCCAGCAGTCTTGGACAGGGGCAGTACTTC. The chain recombines TRBV6-1 with TRBJ2-7; 8 bases are shared with TRBD1. The CDR3 contains 11 residues. V lost 5 bases to trimming and J lost 9 bases; unmatched junction nucleotides: 3. Germline lookup yields CDR1 MNHNS and CDR2 SASEGT.

The CDR3 is CASSLGPPGAGEQFF. The CDR3 DNA is TGTGCCAGCAGCTTAGGCCCCCCGGGGGCGGGTGAGCAGTTCTTC. This chain links TRBV7-2 with TRBJ2-1; D is possibly TRBD1 or TRBD2 (6 bases each). Germline V gene data show CDR1 as SGHTA and CDR2 as FQGNSA. V was shortened by 1 base and J by 9 bases, with 16 bases between the two germline ends. This CDR3 is built from 15 residues.

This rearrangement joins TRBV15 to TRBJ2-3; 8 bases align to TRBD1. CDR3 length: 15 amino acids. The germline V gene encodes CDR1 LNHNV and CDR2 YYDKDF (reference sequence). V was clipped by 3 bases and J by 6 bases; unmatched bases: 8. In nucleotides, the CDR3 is TGTGCCACCAGCAGCTTCCGACAGGGGTTCGATACGCAGTATTTT. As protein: CATSSFRQGFDTQYF. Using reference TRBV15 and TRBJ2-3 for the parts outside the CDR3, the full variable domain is DAMVIQNPRYQVTQFGKPVTLSCSQTLNHNVMYWYQQKSSQAPKLLFHYYDKDFNNEADTPDNFQSRRPNTSFCFLDIRSPGLGDTAMYLCATSSFRQGFDTQYFGPGTRLTVL.

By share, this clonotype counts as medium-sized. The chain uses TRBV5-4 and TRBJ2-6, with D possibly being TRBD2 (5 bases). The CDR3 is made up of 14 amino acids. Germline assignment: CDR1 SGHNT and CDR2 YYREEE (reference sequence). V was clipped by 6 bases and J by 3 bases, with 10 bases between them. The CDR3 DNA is TGTGCCAGCACGTCTCGGGGTGGGGCCAACGTCCTGACTTTC. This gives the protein CASTSRGGANVLTF.

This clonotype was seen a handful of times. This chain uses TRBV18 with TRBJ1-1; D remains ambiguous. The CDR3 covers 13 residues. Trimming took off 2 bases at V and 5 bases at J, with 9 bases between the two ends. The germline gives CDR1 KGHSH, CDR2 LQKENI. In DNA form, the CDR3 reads TGTGCCAGCTCACCAGCCTGGGGAACTGAAGCTTTCTTT. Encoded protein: CASSPAWGTEAFF.

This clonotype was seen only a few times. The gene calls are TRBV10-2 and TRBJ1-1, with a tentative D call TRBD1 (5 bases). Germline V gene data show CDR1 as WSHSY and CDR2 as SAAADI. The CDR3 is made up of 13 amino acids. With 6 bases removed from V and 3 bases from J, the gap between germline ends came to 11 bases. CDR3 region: CASSSGGDTEAFF. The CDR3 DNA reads TGCGCCAGCAGCTCCGGGGGGGACACTGAAGCTTTCTTT.

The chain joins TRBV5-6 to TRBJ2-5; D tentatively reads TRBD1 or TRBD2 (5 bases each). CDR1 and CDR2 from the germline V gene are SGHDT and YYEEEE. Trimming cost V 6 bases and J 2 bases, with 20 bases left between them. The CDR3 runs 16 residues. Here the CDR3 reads CASIHQNDGAQETQYF. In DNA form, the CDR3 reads TGTGCCAGCATCCACCAGAACGACGGGGCTCAAGAGACCCAGTACTTC. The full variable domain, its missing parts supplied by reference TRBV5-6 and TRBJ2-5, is DAGVTQSPTHLIKTRGQQVTLRCSPKSGHDTVSWYQQALGQGPQFIFQYYEEEERQRGNFPDRFSGHQFPNYSSELNVNALLLGDSALYLCASIHQNDGAQETQYFGPGTRLLVL.

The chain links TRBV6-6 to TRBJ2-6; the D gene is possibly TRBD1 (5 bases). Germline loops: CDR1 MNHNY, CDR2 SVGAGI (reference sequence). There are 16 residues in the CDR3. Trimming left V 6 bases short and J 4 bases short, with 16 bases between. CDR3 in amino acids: CASSTATVTGANVLTF. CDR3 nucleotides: TGTGCCAGCAGCACCGCGACAGTAACCGGGGCCAACGTCCTGACTTTC.

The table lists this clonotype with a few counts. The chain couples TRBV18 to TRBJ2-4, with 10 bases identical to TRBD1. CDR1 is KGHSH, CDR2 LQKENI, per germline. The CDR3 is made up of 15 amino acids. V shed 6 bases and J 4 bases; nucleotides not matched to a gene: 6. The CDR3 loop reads CASSVPDRGKNIQYF. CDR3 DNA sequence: TGTGCCAGCTCGGTCCCGGACAGGGGGAAAAACATTCAGTACTTC.

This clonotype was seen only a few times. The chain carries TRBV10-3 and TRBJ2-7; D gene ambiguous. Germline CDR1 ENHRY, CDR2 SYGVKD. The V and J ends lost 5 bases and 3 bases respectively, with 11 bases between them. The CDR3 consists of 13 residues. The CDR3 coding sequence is TGTGCCATCAGTAACAGTGATTTCTACGAGCAGTACTTC. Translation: CAISNSDFYEQYF.

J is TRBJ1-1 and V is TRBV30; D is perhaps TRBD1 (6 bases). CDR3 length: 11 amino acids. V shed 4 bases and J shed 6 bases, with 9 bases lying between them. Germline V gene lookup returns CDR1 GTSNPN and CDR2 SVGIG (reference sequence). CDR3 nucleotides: TGTGCCTGGAATGGGGGGCCTGAAGCTTTCTTT. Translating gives CAWNGGPEAFF.

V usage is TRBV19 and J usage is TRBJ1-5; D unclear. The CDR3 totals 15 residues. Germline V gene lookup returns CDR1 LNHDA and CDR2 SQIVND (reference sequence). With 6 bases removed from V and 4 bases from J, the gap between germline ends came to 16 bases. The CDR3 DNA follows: TGTGCCAGTAGACCCCTGGGGTTTGGGAATCAGCCCCAGCATTTT. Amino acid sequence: CASRPLGFGNQPQHF.

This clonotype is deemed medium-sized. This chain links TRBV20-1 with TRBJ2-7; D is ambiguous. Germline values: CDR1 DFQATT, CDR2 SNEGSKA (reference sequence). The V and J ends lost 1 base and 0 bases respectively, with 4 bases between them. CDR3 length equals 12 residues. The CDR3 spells CSARVVSYEQYF. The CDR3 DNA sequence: TGCAGTGCTAGAGTGGTCTCCTACGAGCAGTACTTC.

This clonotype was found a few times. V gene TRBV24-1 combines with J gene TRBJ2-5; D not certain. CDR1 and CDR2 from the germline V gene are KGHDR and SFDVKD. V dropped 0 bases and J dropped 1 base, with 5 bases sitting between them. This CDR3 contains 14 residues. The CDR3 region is CATSDLASQETQYF. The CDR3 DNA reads TGTGCCACCAGTGATTTGGCCAGCCAAGAGACCCAGTACTTC.

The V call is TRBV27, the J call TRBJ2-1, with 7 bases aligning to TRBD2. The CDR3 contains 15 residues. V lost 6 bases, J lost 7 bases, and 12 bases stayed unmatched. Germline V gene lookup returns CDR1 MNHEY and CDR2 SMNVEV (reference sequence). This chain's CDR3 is CASRRAGRPRNEQFF. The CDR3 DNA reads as TGTGCCAGCAGGCGAGCGGGGAGGCCCAGGAATGAGCAGTTCTTC.

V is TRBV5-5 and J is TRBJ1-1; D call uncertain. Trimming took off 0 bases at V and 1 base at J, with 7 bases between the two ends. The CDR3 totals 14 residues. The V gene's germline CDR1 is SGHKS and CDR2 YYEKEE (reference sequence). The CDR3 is CASSLDGSNTEAFF. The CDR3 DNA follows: TGTGCCAGCAGCTTGGACGGGTCGAACACTGAAGCTTTCTTT.